This T cell receptor (beta chain) was captured by sequencing in a study of T cells in Graves' hyperthyroidism and ophthalmopathy. Study findings and constraints: Through a model of 13 V-J features, ophthalmopathy was separated from stable hyperthyroidism. Also found in blood were most expanded thyroid clonotypes above 0.001.

This clonotype occurred a few times. Its target is unknown. Exclusion of patients followed from uncontrolled infection, other autoimmune disease, pregnancy or lactation. Diagnostic decisions used clinical symptoms, serum thyroxine and TRAb, thyroid ultrasound and orbital computed tomography. The CDR3 has 15 residues. Per germline, CDR1 SGHNT and CDR2 YYREEE (reference sequence). V was shortened by 0 bases and J by 5 bases, with 14 bases between the two germline ends. Amplification yielded TCR beta CDR3 regions, with RNA transcripts as the source. A set of HTBI primers served as the primers for a first-round RT-PCR of the TCR CDR3. One entry per CDR3 protein results from TCRdb running MiXCR on the multiplex PCR reads. The repertoire holds approximately 700,000 distinct CDR3 sequences, with about 45% as singletons.

The sequence was obtained from an adult man with Graves' disease, either hyperthyroidism or ophthalmopathy (not recorded which). The chain is built from TRBV5-4 and TRBJ2-5; D is undetermined. The sequenced material came from peripheral blood or thyroid tissue (not recorded which). In DNA, the CDR3 is TGTGCCAGCAGCTTGGATAGGGAACCTCGGGAGACCCAGTACTTC. It encodes CASSLDREPRETQYF.